This T cell receptor (beta chain) originates from a study of shared clonotypes between healthy human individuals. This CDR3 region has 17 residues. The germline V and J ends were trimmed by 3 bases and 0 bases, with 15 bases remaining between them. Per germline, CDR1 PRHDT and CDR2 FYEKMQ (reference sequence). Nashville, Tennessee was home to all donors, each a Caucasian adult. As originally analysed: Filtering of immunoSEQ junctional sequences could not match full-length read filtering. Profiled with immunoSEQ multiplex PCR; TCRdb holds only in-frame clones, not every one. The D gene and trimming were derived from the DNA, and the V and J assignments and clone size from that table. Of some 1.4 million clones in the sample, roughly 95% were seen once. General study findings and limits: Larger estimated richness was generally seen in naive subsets than in memory subsets.

Points on this clone: The antigen is not known.

This sequence originates from a man aged 25-45 years in good health. The chain uses TRBV13 and TRBJ2-4; D unclear. What was sequenced was naive CD4+ T cells sorted from blood. Sample subset: CD45RA+ positively selected. CDR3 coding DNA: TGTGCCAGCAGCTTCTGGAGTCCAGGCTCAGCCAAAAACATTCAGTACTTC. It translates to CASSFWSPGSAKNIQYF.